Listed below are T cell receptor beta chains from one sample, sequenced in a study of cytomegalovirus exposure and HLA in healthy donors. Clones were sequenced by immunoSEQ multiplex PCR, and TCRdb holds only the in-frame ones, with some missing. The repertoire has fewer than 120,000 clones, more than 70% of them found once; the top ten carry roughly 2.9%. Sequenced input: PBMCs. The receptors come from a woman in her fifties or sixties in good health and CMV-seropositive. Each CDR3 is given with its conserved first and last residue. The order of the fields is V gene, clone size, J gene, D gene, CDR3 protein, CDR3 DNA. A D gene is named only where the DNA matches it firmly. Size is stated for part of the rows, as once, few or many counts, or as a class when the clone is expanded.

>TRBV18|.|TRBJ2-2|TRBD1
CASSPPGQGVTGELFF
TGTGCCAGCTCACCACCGGGACAGGGGGTTACCGGGGAGCTGTTTTTT
>TRBV10-3|few|TRBJ2-1|.
CANSGGNNEQFF
TGTGCCAACTCCGGGGGAAACAATGAGCAGTTCTTC
>TRBV5-5|.|TRBJ1-5|.
CASSPSASNQPQHF
TGTGCCAGCAGCCCCTCCGCGAGCAATCAGCCCCAGCATTTT
>TRBV29-1|.|TRBJ2-5|TRBD1
CSVRDRANQETQYF
TGCAGCGTCCGGGACAGGGCGAATCAAGAGACCCAGTACTTC
>TRBV27|.|TRBJ2-7|TRBD2
CASTRAGGHSEQYF
TGTGCCAGCACGAGGGCGGGAGGGCACTCCGAGCAGTACTTC
>TRBV19|.|TRBJ2-1|TRBD2
CASSIVGGSNNEQFF
TGTGCCAGTAGTATAGTGGGCGGGAGTAACAATGAGCAGTTCTTC
>TRBV27|.|TRBJ1-1|TRBD1
CASSPRQGRTEAFF
TGTGCCAGCAGTCCCCGACAGGGTAGGACTGAAGCTTTCTTT
>TRBV6-6|.|TRBJ2-7|.
CASSPPGQIYEQYF
TGTGCCAGCAGTCCTCCCGGACAGATATACGAGCAGTACTTC
>TRBV18|.|TRBJ2-7|.
CASSPPGGRKYEQYF
TGTGCCAGCTCACCACCAGGGGGTCGTAAGTACGAGCAGTACTTC
>TRBV15|once|TRBJ2-6|.
CATSSPVIGANVLTF
TGTGCCACCAGCAGCCCGGTGATTGGGGCCAACGTCCTGACTTTC
>TRBV6-1|few|TRBJ2-7|TRBD2
CASSEVAGVLPYEQYF
TGTGCCAGCAGTGAGGTAGCGGGAGTTCTCCCCTACGAGCAGTACTTC
>TRBV11-1|.|TRBJ2-7|.
CASSPRVSPYEQYF
TGTGCCAGCAGCCCCAGGGTCAGTCCCTACGAGCAGTACTTC
>TRBV27|.|TRBJ1-2|TRBD1
CASSFGTGANYGYTF
TGTGCCAGCAGTTTTGGGACAGGTGCTAACTATGGCTACACCTTC
>TRBV5-6|.|TRBJ1-2|TRBD1
CASSLSTGTGNGYTF
TGTGCCAGCAGCTTGAGTACCGGGACAGGGAATGGCTACACCTTC
>TRBV28|.|TRBJ2-2|TRBD2
CASSSGLAGNTGELFF
TGTGCCAGCAGCTCCGGACTAGCGGGGAACACCGGGGAGCTGTTTTTT
>TRBV6-5|.|TRBJ1-4|TRBD1
CASSYSPRGLEKLFF
TGTGCCAGCAGTTACTCCCCCAGGGGGCTTGAAAAACTGTTTTTT
>TRBV28|few|TRBJ2-7|TRBD1
CASSSGQGNEQYF
TGTGCCAGCAGTTCGGGACAGGGGAACGAGCAGTACTTC
>TRBV29-1|.|TRBJ2-7|.
CSVEKTGYEQYF
TGCAGCGTTGAAAAAACAGGGTACGAGCAGTACTTC
>TRBV5-4|.|TRBJ2-3|TRBD1
CASSRQGAVDTQYF
TGTGCCAGCAGCCGGCAGGGGGCGGTAGATACGCAGTATTTT
>TRBV5-4|.|TRBJ2-5|TRBD2
CASSSRTSAEETQYF
TGTGCCAGCAGCTCCCGGACTAGCGCAGAGGAGACCCAGTACTTC
>TRBV4-1|few|TRBJ2-1|TRBD2
CASSQGTSGMPYNEQFF
TGCGCCAGCAGCCAGGGGACTAGCGGGATGCCATACAATGAGCAGTTCTTC
>TRBV28|.|TRBJ1-5|.
CASSSGFHQPQHF
TGTGCCAGCAGTTCGGGGTTTCATCAGCCCCAGCATTTT
>TRBV5-1|.|TRBJ2-2|.
CASSWSGVGSTGELFF
TGCGCCAGCAGCTGGTCGGGTGTCGGGAGCACCGGGGAGCTGTTTTTT
>TRBV7-2|.|TRBJ2-5|TRBD2
CASRWTSGQETQYF
TGTGCCAGCCGGTGGACTAGCGGCCAAGAGACCCAGTACTTC
>TRBV7-6|.|TRBJ2-2|TRBD1
CASSHATGANTGELFF
TGTGCCAGCAGTCATGCGACAGGGGCGAACACCGGGGAGCTGTTTTTT
>TRBV7-3|.|TRBJ2-1|TRBD2
CASSALAGGANEQFF
TGTGCCAGCAGCGCTCTAGCGGGAGGCGCCAATGAGCAGTTCTTC
>TRBV7-7|few|TRBJ2-5|TRBD2
CASSLRPSGQETQYF
TGTGCCAGCAGCTTACGGCCTAGCGGCCAAGAGACCCAGTACTTC
>TRBV10-3|.|TRBJ1-5|TRBD1
CAISEEGQADGNQPQHF
TGTGCCATCAGTGAGGAAGGACAGGCAGACGGCAATCAGCCCCAGCATTTT
>TRBV6-6|.|TRBJ2-7|.
CATKTSSYEQYF
TGTGCCACAAAGACTAGCTCCTACGAGCAGTACTTC
>TRBV6-4|.|TRBJ2-2|.
CASSPYPPANTGELFF
TGTGCCAGCAGTCCTTATCCCCCCGCGAACACCGGGGAGCTGTTTTTT
>TRBV28|.|TRBJ2-1|TRBD2
CASSPPTSGRANEQFF
TGTGCCAGCAGTCCGCCTACTAGCGGGAGGGCCAATGAGCAGTTCTTC
>TRBV5-4|few|TRBJ2-5|.
CASSLGGSPRETQYF
TGTGCCAGCAGCTTGGGTGGTAGTCCTCGGGAGACCCAGTACTTC
>TRBV19|.|TRBJ1-1|.
CASSIVFGEEAFF
TGTGCCAGTAGTATAGTCTTCGGAGAGGAAGCTTTCTTT
>TRBV18|.|TRBJ1-4|TRBD1
CASSPAGTGVSATNEKLFF
TGTGCCAGCTCACCTGCCGGGACAGGGGTCTCTGCAACTAATGAAAAACTGTTTTTT
>TRBV6-7|.|TRBJ2-2|.
CASSYWRDTGELFF
TGTGCCAGCAGTTATTGGAGGGACACCGGGGAGCTGTTTTTT
>TRBV27|.|TRBJ2-7|TRBD1
CASSLRQGHYEQYF
TGTGCCAGCAGCCTCCGACAGGGGCACTACGAGCAGTACTTC
>TRBV2|few|TRBJ2-7|TRBD2
CATPGGGRQYF
TGTGCCACCCCAGGCGGGGGTCGGCAGTACTTC
>TRBV21-1|.|TRBJ2-7|.
CASERNIETGAYEQYF
TGTGCCAGCGAAAGGAATATCGAGACAGGGGCCTACGAGCAGTACTTC
>TRBV21-1|few|TRBJ1-2|.
CASSKDYWTGPNYGYTF
TGTGCCAGCAGCAAAGACTACTGGACAGGGCCTAACTATGGCTACACCTTC
>TRBV5-1|.|TRBJ2-7|.
CASSLAGHPYEQYF
TGCGCCAGCAGCTTGGCAGGCCATCCCTACGAGCAGTACTTC
>TRBV5-1|.|TRBJ1-1|TRBD1
CASSTILQGENTEAFF
TGCGCCAGCAGCACGATCTTACAGGGGGAGAACACTGAAGCTTTCTTT